These 17 T cell receptor beta chains came from one sample sequenced in a study of control samples from healthy donors and cancer patients. Measured with immunoSEQ multiplex PCR; TCRdb has only the in-frame clones, and not every one. Here the sample spans 130,000 or so clones, around 90% being singletons. Sequenced: blood. The origin of the receptors is a man aged 18-30 years in good health.

The V gene is TRBV14, the J gene TRBJ1-2, with D possibly matching TRBD1 (5 bases). The CDR3 runs 16 residues. Trimming removed 1 base at V and 0 bases at J, with 12 bases between. Looked up from germline, CDR1 is SGHDN and CDR2 is FVKESK. CDR3 sequence (DNA): TGTGCCAGCAGCCAAGTTATGGCCAGGGCTAACTATGGCTACACCTTC. This gives the protein CASSQVMARANYGYTF. Supplemented by reference TRBV14 and TRBJ1-2, the full variable domain reads EAGVTQFPSHSVIEKGQTVTLRCDPISGHDNLYWYRRVMGKEIKFLLHFVKESKQDESGMPNNRFLAERTGGTYSTLKVQPAELEDSGVYFCASSQVMARANYGYTFGSGTRLTVV.

This CDR3 reads CASSQGSNSNQPQHF. In nucleotides, the CDR3 is TGCGCCAGCAGCCAGGGGAGCAACAGCAATCAGCCCCAGCATTTT. V is TRBV5-1 and J is TRBJ1-5, with D perhaps matching TRBD1 (6 bases). The CDR3 is made up of 15 amino acids. Germline V gene data show CDR1 as SGHRS and CDR2 as YFSETQ. Trimming removed 4 bases from V and 1 base from J, with 12 bases in between.

This clone was recorded once. V and J are TRBV3-1 (or the pseudogene TRBV3-2) and TRBJ2-2; D uncertain. The V gene lost 1 base and the J gene lost 5 bases, with 5 bases spanning the gap. This CDR3 contains 13 residues. The germline gives CDR1 LGHDT, CDR2 YNNKEL (reference sequence). CDR3 loop: CASSQGWTGELFF. Here the CDR3 DNA reads TGTGCCAGCAGCCAAGGTTGGACCGGGGAGCTGTTTTTT.

The sample holds one count of this clone. The rearrangement links TRBV2 to TRBJ1-5; D unresolved. This CDR3 is 16 amino acids long. Germline assignment: CDR1 SNHLY and CDR2 FYNNEI. V was pared by 0 bases and J by 7 bases, with 16 bases between. The CDR3 protein is CASSEARVHPGQPQHF. The CDR3 DNA reads as TGTGCCAGCAGTGAAGCGCGAGTGCATCCGGGGCAGCCCCAGCATTTT.

The chain carries TRBV10-2 and TRBJ1-3; weak D call: TRBD1 (5 bases). Germline-derived CDR1 and CDR2 are WSHSY and SAAADI. V was trimmed by 5 bases and J by 0 bases, leaving 14 bases between them. The CDR3 runs to 16 residues. CDR3 DNA sequence: TGCGCCAGCAGTTCCCCGGGACCGATCTCTGGAAACACCATATATTTT. Its translation is CASSSPGPISGNTIYF.

J is TRBJ2-7 and V is TRBV7-2; the match to TRBD2 covers 7 bases. The ends lost 0 bases at V and 0 bases at J; junction bases unmatched: 5. This CDR3 comprises 16 residues. Germline V gives CDR1 SGHTA, CDR2 FQGNSA. CDR3 nucleotides: TGTGCCAGCAGCTTAGCCCTCGGGGGGAGCTCCTACGAGCAGTACTTC. Its translation: CASSLALGGSSYEQYF.

This rearrangement joins TRBV5-4 to TRBJ1-1, with D possibly TRBD1 on 6 matching bases. Germline V CDR1 and CDR2: SGHNT, YYREEE (reference sequence). Trimming took off 6 bases at V and 3 bases at J, with 12 bases between the two ends. CDR3 length: 13 residues. CDR3 region: CASKRGWDTEAFF. CDR3 nucleotide sequence: TGTGCCAGCAAAAGGGGGTGGGACACTGAAGCTTTCTTT.

V is TRBV2 and J is TRBJ2-3, with a tentative D call TRBD1 (5 bases). CDR1 is SNHLY and CDR2 is FYNNEI in the germline V gene. This CDR3 contains 11 residues. Between the trimmed V and J ends, which lost 11 bases and 5 bases, there was a span of 11 bases. The CDR3 loop is CAQLGRDTQYF. The CDR3 DNA follows: TGTGCCCAGTTGGGGCGAGATACGCAGTATTTT.

V is TRBV10-1 and J is TRBJ2-1; 7 bases agree with TRBD2. The trim removed 5 bases at V and 3 bases at J, leaving 7 bases unmatched. The germline CDR1 and CDR2 sequences are WNHNN and SYGVQD (reference sequence). The CDR3 sequence is 15 residues long. The CDR3 sequence: CASSWRGKNYNEQFF. The CDR3 DNA sequence: TGCGCCAGCAGTTGGCGGGGGAAGAACTACAATGAGCAGTTCTTC.

The V call is TRBV6-5, the J call TRBJ2-2; possibly TRBD1 for D (6 bases). The CDR3 consists of 13 residues. V lost 6 bases, J lost 7 bases, and 12 bases lay in between. Germline V CDR1 and CDR2: MNHEY, SVGAGI. In DNA form, the CDR3 reads TGTGCCAGCAGGCTCAGGGGTGGCGGGGAGCTGTTTTTT. Translating it yields CASRLRGGGELFF.

The chain joins TRBV6-1 to TRBJ2-5; 7 bases are shared with TRBD2. Germline loops: CDR1 MNHNS, CDR2 SASEGT. Trimming cost V 2 bases and J 5 bases; bases outside gene matches: 5. This CDR3 region has 14 residues. In nucleotides, the CDR3 is TGTGCCAGCAGTGAAATGGGGGGAGGGGAGACCCAGTACTTC. This translates into CASSEMGGGETQYF.

This chain uses TRBV25-1 with TRBJ2-7; TRBD2 matches at 11 bases. Germline V gene lookup returns CDR1 MGHDK and CDR2 SYGVNS. Unmatched junction bases numbered 5, after V lost 6 bases and J lost 4 bases. CDR3 length equals 14 residues. The CDR3 loop reads CASRGTSGIYEQYF. The CDR3 nucleotides read TGTGCCAGCAGAGGGACTAGCGGTATTTACGAGCAGTACTTC.

J is TRBJ1-1 and V is TRBV13; no clear D. V was clipped by 2 bases and J by 10 bases, with 14 bases between them. The CDR3 has 13 residues. From germline, CDR1 is PRHDT and CDR2 FYEKMQ (reference sequence). The CDR3 region has the DNA TGTGCCAGCAGCTTAACAAACCTGGTAACAGCTTTCTTT. It encodes CASSLTNLVTAFF. Drawing the rest from reference TRBV13 and TRBJ1-1, the complete variable domain is AAGVIQSPRHLIKEKRETATLKCYPIPRHDTVYWYQQGPGQDPQFLISFYEKMQSDKGSIPDRFSAQQFSDYHSELNMSSLELGDSALYFCASSLTNLVTAFFGQGTRLTVV.

This chain connects TRBV2 to TRBJ1-2; D gene unclear. The CDR3 runs to 14 residues. Per germline, CDR1 SNHLY and CDR2 FYNNEI. Trimming shortened V by 9 bases and J by 1 base, and 15 bases separated the two germline ends. The CDR3 coding sequence is TGTGCCAGTCGACCCCCACCATATAACTATGGCTACACCTTC. This translates into CASRPPPYNYGYTF.

This clone came up once. This chain connects TRBV19 to TRBJ1-5; D uncertain. Germline CDR1 LNHDA, CDR2 SQIVND (reference sequence). This CDR3 comprises 15 residues. V lost 5 bases, J lost 2 bases, and 13 bases lay in between. CDR3 in amino acids: CASSEESLGNQPQHF. CDR3 sequence (DNA): TGTGCCAGTAGTGAGGAGTCCTTGGGCAATCAGCCCCAGCATTTT.

The chain couples TRBV5-1 to TRBJ2-3, with TRBD1 matching 9 bases. Germline V gene data show CDR1 as SGHRS and CDR2 as YFSETQ. The junction had 0 bases not matched to a gene; V was cut back by 0 bases and J by 1 base. The CDR3 has 15 amino acids. The CDR3 nucleotides read TGCGCCAGCAGCTTGGACAGGGGGCGCACAGATACGCAGTATTTT. This encodes CASSLDRGRTDTQYF.

The CDR3 protein is CASTLPKGAGGYTF. The CDR3 nucleotides are TGTGCCAGCACCCTACCTAAGGGGGCAGGTGGCTACACCTTC. The chain couples TRBV28 to TRBJ1-2; 7 bases fit TRBD1. The CDR3 covers 14 residues. Trimming at V came to 7 bases and at J to 7 bases, leaving 12 bases not matched to a gene. Looked up from germline, CDR1 is MDHEN and CDR2 is SYDVKM.